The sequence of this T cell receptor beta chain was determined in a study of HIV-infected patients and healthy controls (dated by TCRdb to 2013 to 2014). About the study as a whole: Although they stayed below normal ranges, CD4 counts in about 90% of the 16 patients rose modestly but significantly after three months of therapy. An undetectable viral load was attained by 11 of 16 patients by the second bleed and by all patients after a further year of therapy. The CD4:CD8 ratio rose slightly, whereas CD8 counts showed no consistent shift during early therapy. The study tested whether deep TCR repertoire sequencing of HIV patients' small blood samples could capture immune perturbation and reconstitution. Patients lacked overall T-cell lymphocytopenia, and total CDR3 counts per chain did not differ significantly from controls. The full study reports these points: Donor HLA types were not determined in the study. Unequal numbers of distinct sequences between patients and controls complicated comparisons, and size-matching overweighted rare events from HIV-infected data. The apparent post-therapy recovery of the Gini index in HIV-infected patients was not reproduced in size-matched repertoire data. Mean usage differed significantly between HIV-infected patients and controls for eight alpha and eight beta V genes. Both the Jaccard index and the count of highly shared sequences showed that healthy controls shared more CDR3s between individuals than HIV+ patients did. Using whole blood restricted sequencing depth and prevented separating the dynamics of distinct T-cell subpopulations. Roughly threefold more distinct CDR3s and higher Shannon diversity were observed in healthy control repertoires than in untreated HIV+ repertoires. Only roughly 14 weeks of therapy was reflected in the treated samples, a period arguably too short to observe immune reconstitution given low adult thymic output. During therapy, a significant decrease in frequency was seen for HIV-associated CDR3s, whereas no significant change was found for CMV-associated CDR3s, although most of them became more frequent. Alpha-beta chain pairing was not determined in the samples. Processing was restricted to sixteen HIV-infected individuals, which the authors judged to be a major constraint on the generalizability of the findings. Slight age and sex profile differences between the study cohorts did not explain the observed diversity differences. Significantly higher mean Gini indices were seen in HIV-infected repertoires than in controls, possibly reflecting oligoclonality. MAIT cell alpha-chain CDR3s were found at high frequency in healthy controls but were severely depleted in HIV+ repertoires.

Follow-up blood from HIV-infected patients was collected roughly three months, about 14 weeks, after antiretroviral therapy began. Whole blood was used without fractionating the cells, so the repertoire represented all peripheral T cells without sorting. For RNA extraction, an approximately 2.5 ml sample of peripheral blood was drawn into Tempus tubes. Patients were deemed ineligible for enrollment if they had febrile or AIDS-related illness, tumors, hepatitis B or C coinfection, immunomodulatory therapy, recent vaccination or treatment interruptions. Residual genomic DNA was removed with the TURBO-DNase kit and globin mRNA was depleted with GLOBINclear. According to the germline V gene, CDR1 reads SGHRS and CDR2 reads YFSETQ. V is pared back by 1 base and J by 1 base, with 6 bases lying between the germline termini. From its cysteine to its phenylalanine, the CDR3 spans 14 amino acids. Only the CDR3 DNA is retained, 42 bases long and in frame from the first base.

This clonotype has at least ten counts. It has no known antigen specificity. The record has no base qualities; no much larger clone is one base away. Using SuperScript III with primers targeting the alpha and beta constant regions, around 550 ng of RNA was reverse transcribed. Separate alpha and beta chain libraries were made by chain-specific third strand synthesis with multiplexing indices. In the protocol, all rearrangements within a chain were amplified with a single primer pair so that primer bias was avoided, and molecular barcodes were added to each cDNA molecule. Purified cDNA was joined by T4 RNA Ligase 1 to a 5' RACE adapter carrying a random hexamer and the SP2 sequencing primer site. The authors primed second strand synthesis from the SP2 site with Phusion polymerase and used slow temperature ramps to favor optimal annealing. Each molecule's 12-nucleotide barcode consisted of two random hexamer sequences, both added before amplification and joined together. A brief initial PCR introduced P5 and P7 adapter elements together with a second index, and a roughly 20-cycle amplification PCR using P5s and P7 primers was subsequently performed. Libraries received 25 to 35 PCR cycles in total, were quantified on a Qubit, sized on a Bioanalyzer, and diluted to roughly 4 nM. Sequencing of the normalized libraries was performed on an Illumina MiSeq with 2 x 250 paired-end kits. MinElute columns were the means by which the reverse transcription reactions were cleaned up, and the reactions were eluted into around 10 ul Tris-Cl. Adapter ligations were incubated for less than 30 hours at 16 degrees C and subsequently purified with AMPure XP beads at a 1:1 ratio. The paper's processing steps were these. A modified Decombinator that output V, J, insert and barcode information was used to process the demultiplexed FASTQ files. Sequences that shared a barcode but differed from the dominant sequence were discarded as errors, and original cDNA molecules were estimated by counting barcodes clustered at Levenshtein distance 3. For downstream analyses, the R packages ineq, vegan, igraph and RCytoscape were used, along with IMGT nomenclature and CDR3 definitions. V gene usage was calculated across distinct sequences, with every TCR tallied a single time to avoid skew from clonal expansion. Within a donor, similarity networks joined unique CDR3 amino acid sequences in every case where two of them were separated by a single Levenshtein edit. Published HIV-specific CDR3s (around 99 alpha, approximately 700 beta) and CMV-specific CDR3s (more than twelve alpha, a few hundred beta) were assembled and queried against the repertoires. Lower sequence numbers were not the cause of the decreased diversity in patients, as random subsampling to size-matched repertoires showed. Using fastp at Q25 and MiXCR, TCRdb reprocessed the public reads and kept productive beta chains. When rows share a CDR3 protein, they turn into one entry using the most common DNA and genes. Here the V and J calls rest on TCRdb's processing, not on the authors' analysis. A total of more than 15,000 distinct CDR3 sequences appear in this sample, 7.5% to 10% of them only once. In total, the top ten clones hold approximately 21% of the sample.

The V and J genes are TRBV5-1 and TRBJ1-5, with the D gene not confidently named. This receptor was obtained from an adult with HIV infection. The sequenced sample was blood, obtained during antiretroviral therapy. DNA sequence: TGCGCCAGCAGCTTGCTTGGGAGCAATCAGCCCCAGCATTTT. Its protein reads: CASSLLGSNQPQHF.